This T cell receptor (beta chain) originates from a study of PD-L1 blockade in urothelial cancer (dated by TCRdb to about 2017). With regard to the full study: All patients started therapy around 2014 and received atezolizumab 1,200 mg intravenously every 3 weeks. About nine tenths of the roughly 30 patients were males with bladder-origin urothelial cancer, and about 60% of the roughly 30 reported a prior smoking history. Patients had an ECOG performance status of 0 or 1 and had received between 0 and 3 prior chemotherapy regimens. Blood samples were analyzed 3 weeks after the start of treatment (second dose) and 6 weeks after the start of treatment. Blood samples yielded a median of roughly 140,000 T cells and roughly 83,000 unique TCRs, with median clonality about 0.08. Somatic, immune and clinical correlates of response to PD-L1 blockade with atezolizumab in urothelial cancer were the focus of an exploratory multi-omic analysis. Pretreatment tumor samples and matched peripheral blood, collected serially before and after atezolizumab treatment, underwent TCR sequencing. Progression-free survival longer than 6 months counted as durable clinical benefit, and TCR features were additionally tested against both progression-free and overall survival. Whole exome sequencing and RNA sequencing of pretreatment tumors were performed alongside TCR sequencing in the same patients. About 10 patients achieved durable clinical benefit and around 19 did not. Around 29 patients had pretreatment blood TCR-seq, about 24 had at least one posttreatment blood collection, and about 24 had tumor TCR-seq. General study outcomes and caveats: Improved progression-free and overall survival was associated with having pretreatment peripheral blood TCR clonality below the median. Because the sample size was small (n ≈ 31) and many exploratory analyses were performed, the results are intended to be hypothesis-generating. Greater expansion of tumor-associated TCR clones in peripheral blood 3 weeks after the start of treatment was observed in patients with durable benefit (n of about 22, p = 0.022).

Synthetic TCR analog templates were spiked into each PCR so that absolute template abundance could be estimated from read counts. TCRbeta CDR3 regions were amplified from genomic DNA with bias-controlled V and J gene primers using the immunoSEQ assay. Rearranged TCRbeta segments were sequenced at approximately 20X coverage. In the original analysis: Sequencing errors were corrected by clustering and CDR3s were annotated against IMGT to assign V, D and J genes. Downstream analyses used only productive TCRbeta rearrangements and left out out-of-frame or stop-codon sequences. Clonality was computed as one minus Shannon entropy normalized by the log of the number of unique productive sequences. Clones differing between time points or between blood and tumor were identified using Fisher's exact test with Benjamini-Hochberg correction, with an adjusted p below 0.01 applied as the threshold. The source is immuneACCESS, and TCRdb retained only in-frame sequences with V and J called. Part of the clones is not carried over; for the studies checked, unresolved V genes explain less than half of this, and the remainder is unexplained. Clonal size and the V and J genes are those of that table, whereas D and trimming came from the DNA. The table for this sample lists tens of thousands of clones; 82% of them were counted only once. Roughly 18% of the sample belongs to the ten largest clones.

This clone was detected a few times. What antigen it recognizes has not been identified. Per-base qualities were not stored, and no clone one base away is much larger. V sheds 5 bases and J sheds 7 bases, leaving 12 bases between their ends. CDR1 and CDR2 (SGHTA, FQGNSA) derive from the germline V gene. Measured from the cysteine to the phenylalanine, the CDR3 is 13 residues long. Only CDR3 DNA remains: 39 bases, in frame from the first base. A cohort of about 30 patients with locally advanced or metastatic urothelial carcinoma, treated at Memorial Sloan Kettering on a trial protocol, was included. Peripheral blood mononuclear cells were collected pretreatment and during treatment, at between 1 and 8 total time points per patient. The Qiagen DNeasy Blood extraction kit was used to purify genomic DNA from total PBMCs and tumor samples. PBMCs were collected pretreatment and during treatment, and were isolated and stored as previously described.

Material: PBMCs, obtained around atezolizumab (anti-PD-L1) treatment. Recombination linked TRBV7-2 to TRBJ1-5, and possibly TRBD1, on 5 matching bases. This clonotype was sampled from a man in his sixties with urothelial cancer. The CDR3 in this case is CASSPTGGQPQHF. The bases read TGTGCCAGCAGCCCAACAGGCGGCCAGCCCCAGCATTTT.